This T cell receptor (beta chain) was profiled in a study of blood T cells in healthy people across ages. Regarding the study as a whole: Strong correlation was found linking TCR beta diversity to naive T cell percentage. The donors' CMV status was not determined, possibly confounding changes in expanded clonotypes.

The V gene's germline CDR1 is MDHEN and CDR2 SYDVKM. V shed 2 bases, J shed 6 bases, and the junction held 13 bases outside the gene matches. CDR3 size: 17 residues. Using a J-beta primer mix together with a sample-barcoded 5' primer, a second PCR was run for roughly 6 to 11 cycles. All cDNA molecules were each tagged by a template-switch adaptor with 12 random nucleotides. TCRdb reprocessed the 5' RACE reads with MiXCR, giving one entry per CDR3 protein. The table lists about 800,000 distinct CDR3 sequences, more than 45% of them singletons. About this clonotype: The target antigen is unknown.

The V gene is TRBV28, the J gene TRBJ2-3; 8 positions match TRBD2. Sequenced: blood. The TCR was taken from a man aged 25 to 40 in good health. The CDR3 here is CASSLLPKAGALDTQYF. CDR3 bases: TGTGCCAGCAGTTTACTCCCAAAAGCGGGAGCTTTGGATACGCAGTATTTT.